This section outlines one T cell receptor (beta chain) sequence together with its context. Its antigen is undetermined. V lost 6 bases and J lost 1, with 24 bases in between. The CDR3 covers 18 residues. This record belongs to a study of vaccination and CD4 T cells after COVID-19. Overall study: Control cultures, each given a CEFX pool, an HIV-1 Nef pool, or no peptide, were included. Study-level points and caveats: From a median of roughly 21 to 38, SARS-CoV-2-reactive clonotypes increased, though not significantly.

The Oncomine TCR Beta short-read assay generated sequence data from the DNA of cultured CD4+ T cells. It was cultured CD4+ T cells from which genomic DNA was extracted. TCRdb called the PCR reads again in MiXCR, with one record for every CDR3 protein. The sample lists 11,000 or so distinct CDR3 sequences; approximately 49% were seen once. Treatment indicated: roughly 11-day PBMC culture with coronavirus spike peptide pools or control peptides (ViraFEST assay). The sample taken for sequencing was CD4+ T cells from blood, cultured in vitro. This clonotype was sampled from a human donor who had recovered from COVID-19. The chain recombines TRBV12-3 or TRBV12-4 with TRBJ1-1, with D uncertain. CDR3 sequence reads: CASRPYIIGAVRNTEAFF. The CDR3 region has the DNA TGTGCCAGCAGGCCTTACATAATAGGAGCGGTAAGGAACACTGAAGCTTTCTTT.